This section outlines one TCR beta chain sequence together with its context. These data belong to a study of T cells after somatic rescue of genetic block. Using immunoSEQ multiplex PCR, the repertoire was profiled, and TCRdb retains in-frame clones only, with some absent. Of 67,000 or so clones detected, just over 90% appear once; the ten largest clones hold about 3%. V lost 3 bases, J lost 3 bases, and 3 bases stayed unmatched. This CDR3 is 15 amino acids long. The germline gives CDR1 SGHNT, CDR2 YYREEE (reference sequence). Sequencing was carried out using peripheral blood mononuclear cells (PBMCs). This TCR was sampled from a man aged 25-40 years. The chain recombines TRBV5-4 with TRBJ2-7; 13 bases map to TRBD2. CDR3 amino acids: CASSWGTSGNYEQYF. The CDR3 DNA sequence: TGTGCCAGCAGCTGGGGGACTAGCGGGAACTACGAGCAGTACTTC.